A selection of T cell receptor beta chains follows, all from one sample in a study of T cell repertoires in cytomegalovirus infection. Via MiXCR, TCRdb re-called the reads, giving one row per CDR3 protein. Altogether 370,000 or so distinct CDR3 sequences are present, around a third being singletons, with the ten largest covering approximately 12%. Their antigens are not known. The sequencing used cultured PBMCs, collected from culture after CMV antigen stimulation. The receptors come from a human donor in good health (CMV status not recorded). Some clones in this sample may be carry-over from other donors' samples. CDR3s include the opening cysteine and the closing phenylalanine or tryptophan. Expanded clones are given a class, and other clones once, few, many or no size at all.

>few|TRBJ1-1|TRBV5-4|13
CASSLGGTGEAFF
>NA|TRBJ1-1|TRBV2|12
CAGGDGTTEAFF
>NA|TRBJ1-1|TRBV19|15
CASSRLGQIQGEAFF
>NA|TRBJ2-4|TRBV18|17
CASRELAASLAKNIQYF
>few|TRBJ2-7|TRBV12-3/TRBV12-4|13
CASTGSLLGEQYF
>few|TRBJ1-1|TRBV7-6|14
CASSLQTGGTEAFF
>many|TRBJ2-2|TRBV7-8|16
CASSPGLAGATGELFF
>few|TRBJ2-3|TRBV25-1|12
CASINLRNTQYF
>many|TRBJ2-3|TRBV20-1|15
CSASNSGRGTDTQYF
>NA|TRBJ1-4|TRBV7-6|14
CATEGAETQEKLFF
>NA|TRBJ1-5|TRBV7-6|15
CASSLQSGLNQPQHF
>few|TRBJ2-4|TRBV5-1|14
CASSVGQGAVIQYF
>NA|TRBJ2-1|TRBV12-3/TRBV12-4|14
CASRTSARQNEQFF
>many|TRBJ2-1|TRBV7-2|16
CASSLNRRQSYNEQFF
>NA|TRBJ1-4|TRBV28|15
CASSFSRAGGEKLFF
>NA|TRBJ2-7|TRBV5-4|15
CASSGNRKSTYEQYF
>many|TRBJ1-5|TRBV7-2|15
CASSPLDRTDQPQHF
>NA|TRBJ2-2|TRBV5-1|16
CASSLDPIAGAGELFF
>NA|TRBJ1-5|TRBV4-2|16
CASSQESGGRVQPQHF
>NA|TRBJ2-1|TRBV24-1|14
CATTSGSIPNEQFF
>NA|TRBJ1-5|TRBV11-2|14
CASSFDRGHQPQHF
>many|TRBJ1-5|TRBV12-3/TRBV12-4|14
CASSPRDGDQPQHF
>once|TRBJ2-3|TRBV10-1|16
CASSEGRGIGTDTQYF
>NA|TRBJ2-1|TRBV7-6|15
CASSTLAGAYNEQFF
>NA|TRBJ2-1|TRBV7-8|16
CASSPPAGLAAHEQFF
>few|TRBJ2-1|TRBV6-4|13
CASSDSNRMQQFF
>NA|TRBJ2-2|TRBV12-3/TRBV12-4|18
CASTMGEGRTLNTGELFF
>NA|TRBJ2-2|TRBV6-8|16
CASRTPRAGDPGELFF
>NA|TRBJ1-2|TRBV28|15
CASHSPVQLFYGYTF
>few|TRBJ2-1|TRBV7-9|16
CASSPDSYSSYNEQFF
>NA|TRBJ2-2|TRBV28|17
CASQTAGTRMNTGELFF
>NA|TRBJ2-1|TRBV11-2|16
CASSLGGSKGLNEQFF
>many|TRBJ2-1|TRBV7-3|18
CASSLDTFRTGFYNEQFF
>few|TRBJ2-1|TRBV6-5|16
CASSYSNSVGGNEQFF
>NA|TRBJ1-4|TRBV20-1|13
CSASRGVNEKLFF
>few|TRBJ1-2|TRBV7-2|14
CASRTGTGSYGYTF
>few|TRBJ2-5|TRBV6-1|16
CASIELAGSYQETQYF
>NA|TRBJ1-2|TRBV5-6|12
CASSSGLDGYTF
>few|TRBJ2-1|TRBV5-4|14
CASSLNLAYHEQFF